This TCR beta chain was retrieved from a study of T-cell memory formation after mild COVID-19. Turning to the study itself: In these data, TCR clusters were largely donor specific. General study findings and limits: Within pre-infection memory, some responding clones were found, suggesting cross-reactive memory joined.

J lost 4 bases, V lost 4 bases, and 6 bases had no gene match. This CDR3 is built from 14 residues. 5'RACE with constant-segment primers built TCRalpha and TCRbeta cDNA libraries with UMIs. One entry per CDR3 protein results from TCRdb running MiXCR on the 5' RACE reads. This table has more than 400,000 distinct CDR3 sequences, around a sixth appearing once. This clonotype was detected ten times or more. Its antigen is currently unknown. The receptor comes from an adult woman who had mild COVID-19 (a few samples of this study predate the infection). Cell type and time point are not known. V is TRBV12-3 or TRBV12-4 and J is TRBJ1-1, with TRBD1 matching over 7 bases. Input material: PBMCs or a T cell subset sorted from them (not recorded which). The CDR3 here is CASSSRQGGTEAFF. In DNA form, the CDR3 reads TGTGCCAGCAGTTCAAGACAGGGAGGCACTGAAGCTTTCTTT.